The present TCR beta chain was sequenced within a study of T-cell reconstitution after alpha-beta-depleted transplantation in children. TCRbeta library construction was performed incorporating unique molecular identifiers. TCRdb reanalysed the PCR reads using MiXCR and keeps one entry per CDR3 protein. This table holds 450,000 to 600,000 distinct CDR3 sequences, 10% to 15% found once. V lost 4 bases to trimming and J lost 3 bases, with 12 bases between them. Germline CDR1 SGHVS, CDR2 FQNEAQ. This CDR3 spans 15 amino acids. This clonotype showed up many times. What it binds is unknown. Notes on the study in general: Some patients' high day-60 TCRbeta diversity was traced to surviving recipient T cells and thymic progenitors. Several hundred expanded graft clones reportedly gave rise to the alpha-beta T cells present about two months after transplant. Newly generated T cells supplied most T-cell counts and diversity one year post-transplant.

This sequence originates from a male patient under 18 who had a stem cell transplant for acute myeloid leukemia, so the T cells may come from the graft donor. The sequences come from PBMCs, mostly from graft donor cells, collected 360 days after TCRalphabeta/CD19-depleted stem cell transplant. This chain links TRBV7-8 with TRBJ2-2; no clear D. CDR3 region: CASSWQSGYTGELFF. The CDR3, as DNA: TGTGCCAGCAGCTGGCAGTCTGGCTACACCGGGGAGCTGTTTTTT.